The 7 T cell receptor beta chains below all came from one sample that was sequenced in a study of T cell changes during pregnancy in multiple sclerosis. Clones were sequenced by immunoSEQ multiplex PCR, and TCRdb holds only the in-frame ones, with some missing. Counted here are fewer than 110,000 clones, 92% occurring once; the ten biggest clones make up about 0.89%. The sample was peripheral blood, taken after pregnancy. The origin of the receptors is a female donor with multiple sclerosis, enrolled in a pregnancy study.

This clone has just one count. The chain carries TRBV5-1 and TRBJ2-5; 8 nucleotides line up with TRBD2. Germline CDR1 is SGHRS and CDR2 is YFSETQ. The length of the CDR3 is 16 residues. With 2 bases clipped from V and 5 bases from J, the junction kept 11 bases outside the gene matches. The CDR3 sequence: CASSFVPGTSGETQYF. The DNA for the CDR3 is TGCGCCAGCAGCTTCGTCCCCGGGACTAGTGGGGAGACCCAGTACTTC.

The chain joins TRBV7-9 to TRBJ2-1; D unclear. Germline lookup yields CDR1 SEHNR and CDR2 FQNEAQ (reference sequence). V lost 2 bases and J lost 5, with 7 bases in between. The CDR3 has 13 amino acids. DNA for the CDR3: TGTGCCAGCAGCTTAAGCCCCGACAATGAGCAGTTCTTC. It translates to CASSLSPDNEQFF.

This clone has a single count. The chain recombines TRBV2 with TRBJ2-5; D gene uncertain. The V gene's germline CDR1 is SNHLY and CDR2 FYNNEI. V was shortened by 0 bases and J by 2 bases, with 10 bases between the two germline ends. The CDR3 runs 15 residues. CDR3 sequence reads: CASSEASSRQETQYF. DNA of the CDR3: TGTGCCAGCAGTGAAGCTAGCTCGAGACAAGAGACCCAGTACTTC.

This sequence joins TRBV5-1 and TRBJ2-2; 13 bases agree with TRBD2. The V gene's germline CDR1 is SGHRS and CDR2 YFSETQ. The CDR3 sequence is 16 residues long. With 4 bases clipped from V and 4 bases from J, the junction kept 4 bases outside the gene matches. The CDR3 DNA reads TGCGCCAGCAGCCCCCGGACTAGCGGGAGCACCGGGGAGCTGTTTTTT. As protein: CASSPRTSGSTGELFF.

The sample holds a few counts of this clone. For the CDR3, the DNA is TGTGCCAGCAGCCAAGGGACAGGGTGGTACGAGCAGTACTTC. It translates to CASSQGTGWYEQYF. The J gene is TRBJ2-7, the V gene TRBV4-2, with 8 nucleotides matching TRBD1. This CDR3 region has 14 residues. Losses at the gene ends were 1 base for V and 4 bases for J; bases not matched to a gene: 3. Germline values: CDR1 LGHNA, CDR2 YNFKEQ.

The chain carries TRBV7-9 and TRBJ2-2; 7 nucleotides match TRBD1. J gave up 4 bases and V 4 bases, and 6 bases lay outside the gene matches. Germline V lookup: CDR1 SEHNR, CDR2 FQNEAQ (reference sequence). The CDR3 loop spans 15 amino acids. The CDR3 here is CASSSADRVTGELFF. CDR3 DNA sequence: TGTGCCAGCAGCTCCGCCGACAGGGTCACCGGGGAGCTGTTTTTT. The whole variable domain, filled in from reference TRBV7-9 and TRBJ2-2, reads DTGVSQNPRHKITKRGQNVTFRCDPISEHNRLYWYRQTLGQGPEFLTYFQNEAQLEKSRLLSDRFSAERPKGSFSTLEIQRTEQGDSAMYLCASSSADRVTGELFFGEGSRLTVL.

The chain has TRBV30 and TRBJ1-2, with TRBD1 matching over 9 bases. J was trimmed by 8 bases and V by 7 bases; bases with no gene match: 11. The CDR3 covers 13 residues. The germline CDR1 and CDR2 sequences are GTSNPN and SVGIG (reference sequence). CDR3 sequence (DNA): TGTGCCTTCAAACGGGACAGGGATGGCGGCTACACCTTC. Its translation is CAFKRDRDGGYTF.